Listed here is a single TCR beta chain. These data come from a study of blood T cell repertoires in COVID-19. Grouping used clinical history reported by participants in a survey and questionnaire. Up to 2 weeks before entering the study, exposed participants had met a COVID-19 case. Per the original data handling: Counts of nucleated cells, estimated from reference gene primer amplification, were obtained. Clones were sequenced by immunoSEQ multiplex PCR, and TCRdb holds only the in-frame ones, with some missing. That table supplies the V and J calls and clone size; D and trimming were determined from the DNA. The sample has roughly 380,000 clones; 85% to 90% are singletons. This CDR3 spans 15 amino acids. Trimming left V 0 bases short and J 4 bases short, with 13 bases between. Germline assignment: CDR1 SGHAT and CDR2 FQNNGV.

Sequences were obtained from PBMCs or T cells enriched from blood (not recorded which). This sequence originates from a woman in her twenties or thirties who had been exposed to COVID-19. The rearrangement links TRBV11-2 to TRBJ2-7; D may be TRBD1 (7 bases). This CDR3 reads CASSLDLTGRYEQYF. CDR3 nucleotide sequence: TGTGCCAGCAGCTTAGATCTGACAGGGAGGTACGAGCAGTACTTC.